This T cell receptor (beta chain) was sequenced for a study of shared clonotypes between healthy human individuals. Study-wide results and caveats: Shared clonotypes across all four donors exceeded non-shared ones in generation probability.

In regard to this clone: The antigen remains unidentified.

Free of recent acute infections or vaccinations, the donors were healthy HIV-negative adults. The method was immunoSEQ multiplex PCR; TCRdb's version includes in-frame clones alone and lacks a portion of them. Among around 1.4 million clones, roughly 98.5% were seen once, and the ten largest hold approximately 0.38%. Material for sequencing was naive CD4+ T cells sorted from blood. Subset meaning: CD45RA+ positively selected. The receptor was isolated from a young man in good health.

The DNA for the CDR3 is TGCGCCAGCAGCCGAGGGGGGCCCGGGGTTGAGCAGTTCTTC. Protein product: CASSRGGPGVEQFF. The gene calls are TRBV4-3 and TRBJ2-1, with D perhaps being TRBD1 or TRBD2 (6 bases each). The CDR3 has 14 residues. Trimming pared 4 bases from V and 9 bases from J, leaving 16 bases between. Germline V gene data show CDR1 as LGHNA and CDR2 as YSLEER.